A selection of T cell receptor beta chains follows, all from one sample in a study of blood T cell repertoires in COVID-19. Some clones are missing from TCRdb's copy, which holds only in-frame ones; the method was immunoSEQ multiplex PCR. The repertoire includes more than 200,000 clones, 80% to 90% of them detected once, and less than 5% sits in the top ten. The sequencing input was peripheral blood. Receptors were obtained from a man aged 55 to 69 with acute or convalescent COVID-19. Both conserved end residues are part of each CDR3. D genes are given only for firm matches. Not every row has a clone size; where given, it reads once, few, many or a size class.

D gene,J gene,CDR3 length,clone size,V gene,CDR3 DNA,CDR3 protein
.,TRBJ2-7,12,.,TRBV15,TGTGCCACCGAGTTCGGCGAGGGCGAGCAGTACTTC,CATEFGEGEQYF
.,TRBJ2-1,14,.,TRBV7-2,TGTGCCAGCAGCTTAGTTGGGCGTCACAATGAGCAGTTCTTC,CASSLVGRHNEQFF
.,TRBJ1-2,13,.,TRBV28,TGTGCCAGCATCGAAGCCGCTAACTATGGCTACACCTTC,CASIEAANYGYTF
TRBD2,TRBJ2-5,15,few,TRBV5-1,TGCGCCAGCAGCTTGGATGCGGGAGGCGGTAAGACCCAGTACTTC,CASSLDAGGGKTQYF
TRBD2,TRBJ2-5,14,.,TRBV12-5,TGTGCTAGTGCTTCAACTAGCGGGGTAAAGACCCAGTACTTC,CASASTSGVKTQYF
.,TRBJ2-2,16,once,TRBV3-1/TRBV3-2,TGTGCCAGCAGCCAAGAGGGTGGGGCGGGGACCGGGGAGCTGTTTTTT,CASSQEGGAGTGELFF
TRBD2,TRBJ2-2,15,once,TRBV6-5,TGTGCCAGCCGAGTAGCGGGAGCCCTCACCGGGGAGCTGTTTTTT,CASRVAGALTGELFF
.,TRBJ2-7,14,.,TRBV5-6,TGTGCCAGCAGCTCCAGCGGGTCTTCCTACGAGCAGTACTTC,CASSSSGSSYEQYF
TRBD1,TRBJ2-7,13,.,TRBV29-1,TGCAGCGTTGGGCAGGGGGACTCCTACGAGCAGTACTTC,CSVGQGDSYEQYF
TRBD1,TRBJ2-5,15,.,TRBV7-9,TGTGCCAGCAGCTCCGGGACAGGGGTCCAAGAGACCCAGTACTTC,CASSSGTGVQETQYF
.,TRBJ1-1,15,.,TRBV9,TGTGCCAGCAGCGTAGGGGCCCCCAGGGACACTGAAGCTTTCTTT,CASSVGAPRDTEAFF
.,TRBJ1-2,13,.,TRBV13,TGTGCCAGCAGCTTATTCGTCCCCGGGGGCTACACCTTC,CASSLFVPGGYTF
.,TRBJ1-2,14,.,TRBV7-9,TGTGCCAGCAGTCCCGGGGGGCACGAGGGAGGCTACACCTTC,CASSPGGHEGGYTF
.,TRBJ2-1,13,.,TRBV19,TGTGCCAGTAGCTACTTCTCCTACAATGAGCAGTTCTTC,CASSYFSYNEQFF
.,TRBJ1-5,15,.,TRBV6-5,TGTGCCAGCAGTCCCCTGAGTAATAGCAATCAGCCCCAGCATTTT,CASSPLSNSNQPQHF
.,TRBJ2-7,14,.,TRBV11-2,TGTGCCAGCAGCTTTCGTCTAGCGTCCCGCGAGCAGTACTTC,CASSFRLASREQYF
TRBD1,TRBJ1-2,13,.,TRBV12-3/TRBV12-4,TGTGCCAGCGGGACAGGGGGCTATTATGGCTACACCTTC,CASGTGGYYGYTF
TRBD1,TRBJ1-4,15,.,TRBV6-5,TGTGCCAGCAGCCGAGGGACAGGCGCAAATGAAAAACTGTTTTTT,CASSRGTGANEKLFF
TRBD1,TRBJ1-1,13,.,TRBV30,TGTGCCTGGGGAGGACAGGGTAGCACTGAAGCTTTCTTT,CAWGGQGSTEAFF
.,TRBJ1-4,15,.,TRBV6-5,TGTGCCAGCAGTTACCTAAGGGGTTCTAATGAAAAACTGTTTTTT,CASSYLRGSNEKLFF
.,TRBJ2-7,14,few,TRBV10-3,TGTGCCATCAGTGACTCGACAGCCTCGCGGGAGCAGTACTTC,CAISDSTASREQYF
.,TRBJ2-3,15,.,TRBV7-7,TGTGCTAGCAGCTTAGCGGCAGGGGACGGAGATACGCAGTATTTT,CASSLAAGDGDTQYF
TRBD2,TRBJ2-5,18,.,TRBV7-6,TGTGCCAGCAGCGCCCGGACTAGCGGGAGGTCGTCCCAAGAGACCCAGTACTTC,CASSARTSGRSSQETQYF
TRBD2,TRBJ2-3,16,.,TRBV5-1,TGCGCCAGCAGAGCACCGGGACTAGCGGGGTTAGATACGCAGTATTTT,CASRAPGLAGLDTQYF
.,TRBJ2-2,13,.,TRBV5-1,TGCGCCAGCAGCTTTAGGGGTACCGGGGAGCTGTTTTTT,CASSFRGTGELFF
TRBD1,TRBJ1-5,16,.,TRBV4-1,TGCGCCAGCAGCCCAGATTACAGGGGGGGACGTCAGCCCCAGCATTTT,CASSPDYRGGRQPQHF
.,TRBJ2-7,14,.,TRBV4-1,TGCGCCAGCAGCAGCCAAGCTTACGGCTACGAGCAGTACTTC,CASSSQAYGYEQYF
.,TRBJ2-3,14,.,TRBV5-1,TGCGCCAGCAGCTTGATCAGGAAACCGTTAACGCAGTATTTT,CASSLIRKPLTQYF
TRBD2,TRBJ2-3,15,.,TRBV28,TGTGCCAGCAGTAGGGGACTAGCAGGGTCAGGTACGCAGTATTTT,CASSRGLAGSGTQYF
.,TRBJ2-5,15,.,TRBV5-4,TGTGCCAGCAGCTTTCAGGGCCTCCCCCAAGAGACCCAGTACTTC,CASSFQGLPQETQYF
.,TRBJ2-3,17,.,TRBV3-1/TRBV3-2,TGTGCCAGCAGCCGGCAAAGCGGGACATTCTGGACAGATACGCAGTATTTT,CASSRQSGTFWTDTQYF
.,TRBJ2-7,14,once,TRBV2,TGTGCCAGCAGTTATGACAGGAGCTCCTACGAGCAGTACTTC,CASSYDRSSYEQYF
.,TRBJ1-1,14,few,TRBV6-1,TGTGCCAGCAGTGAATTCTCAGGGAACACTGAAGCTTTCTTT,CASSEFSGNTEAFF
TRBD2,TRBJ2-3,16,.,TRBV18,TGTGCCAGCTCACTTCGGACTAGCGGGGGGAGGGGTACGCAGTATTTT,CASSLRTSGGRGTQYF
.,TRBJ1-3,17,few,TRBV5-1,TGCGCCAGCAGCTTGGGCGACGGGGGAAGCTCTGGAAACACCATATATTTT,CASSLGDGGSSGNTIYF
.,TRBJ2-5,14,.,TRBV19,TGTGCCAGCTCCCGGGACACGCGGTACGAGGCCCAGTACTTC,CASSRDTRYEAQYF
.,TRBJ2-1,15,.,TRBV14,TGTGCCAGCAGCCAATTCGGTATAGCGAACAATGAGCAGTTCTTC,CASSQFGIANNEQFF
TRBD1,TRBJ1-4,14,.,TRBV2,TGTGCCAGCAGTCAAGACAGGGCTGATGAAAAACTGTTTTTT,CASSQDRADEKLFF
TRBD1,TRBJ1-2,15,.,TRBV5-1,TGCGCCAGCAGCCCTCGGACAGGGAAGGACTATGGCTACACCTTC,CASSPRTGKDYGYTF
.,TRBJ1-4,15,few,TRBV19,TGTGCCAGTAGTATTAAAACGGCGGGGAATGAAAAACTGTTTTTT,CASSIKTAGNEKLFF
TRBD1,TRBJ1-5,15,.,TRBV4-2,TGTGCCAGCAGCGAAACCGACAGGGTCGATCAGCCCCAGCATTTT,CASSETDRVDQPQHF